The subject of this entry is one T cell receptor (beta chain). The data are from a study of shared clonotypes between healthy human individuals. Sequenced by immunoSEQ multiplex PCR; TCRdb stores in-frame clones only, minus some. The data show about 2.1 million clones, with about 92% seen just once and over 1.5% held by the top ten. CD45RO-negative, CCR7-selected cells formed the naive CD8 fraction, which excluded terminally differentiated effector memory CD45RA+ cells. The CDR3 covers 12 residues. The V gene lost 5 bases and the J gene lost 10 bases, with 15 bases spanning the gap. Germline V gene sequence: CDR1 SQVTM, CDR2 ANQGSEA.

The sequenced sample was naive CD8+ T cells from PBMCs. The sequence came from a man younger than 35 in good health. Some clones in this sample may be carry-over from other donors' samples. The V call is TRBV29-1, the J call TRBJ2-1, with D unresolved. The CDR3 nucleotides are TGCAGCGTTCGACCACCCACCGAGGAGCAGTTCTTC. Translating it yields CSVRPPTEEQFF.